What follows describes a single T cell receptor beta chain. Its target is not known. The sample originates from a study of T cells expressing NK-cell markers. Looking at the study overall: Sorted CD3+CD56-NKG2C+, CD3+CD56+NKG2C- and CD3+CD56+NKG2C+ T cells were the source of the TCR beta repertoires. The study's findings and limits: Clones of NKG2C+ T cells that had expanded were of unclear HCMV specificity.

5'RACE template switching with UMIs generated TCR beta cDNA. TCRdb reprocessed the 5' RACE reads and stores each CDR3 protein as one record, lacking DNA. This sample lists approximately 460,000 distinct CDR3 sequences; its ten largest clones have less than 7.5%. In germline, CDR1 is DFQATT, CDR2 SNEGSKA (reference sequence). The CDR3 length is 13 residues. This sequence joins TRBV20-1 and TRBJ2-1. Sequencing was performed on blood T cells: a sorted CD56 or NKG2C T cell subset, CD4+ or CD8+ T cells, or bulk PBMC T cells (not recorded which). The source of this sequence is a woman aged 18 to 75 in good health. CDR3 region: CSAPGSRGFEQFF.